The TCR beta chain under discussion was sequenced for a study of blood T cell repertoires in COVID-19 (dated by TCRdb to 2019 to 2021). For context, the study as a whole: Samples from collaborators originated in the United States, Italy and Spain and spanned both the acute and convalescent phases of COVID-19. The prospective study material was composed of cDNA or gDNA derived from T cells, B-cell-depleted T cells, or PBMCs. The dataset comprised deeply sampled blood TCRbeta repertoires from subjects exposed to, actively infected with, or recovered from COVID-19. The repertoires were made available in a free public database intended to serve as a resource for research on the immune response to SARS-CoV-2. Samples were obtained from the ongoing ImmuneRACE study (first 160 participants) and from about 1,300 subjects provided by 6 global collaborators. Sample metadata almost always included a de-identified subject ID, COVID-19 status, age in years and sex. Where available, HLA class I and class II types were taken from metadata supplied by the sample provider and were not determined by assay-based typing. Overall results and qualifications from the work: Clinical and demographic metadata were provided uncurated, with the amount varying by source and participant.

For this chain, trimming is 4 bases at the V end and 4 bases at the J end, and the number of junction bases without a gene match is 9. Reading the germline V gene (reference sequence) gives CDR1 LGHDT and CDR2 YNNKEL. CDR3 length: 17 amino acids, cysteine to phenylalanine. Only the CDR3 region is kept as DNA, spanning 51 bases read in frame from base 1. As to this clone: It has no known antigen specificity. Per-base qualities were not stored, and no clone one base away is much larger.

Samples from volunteer blood donors who had recovered from COVID-19 were contributed by a second Seattle source. The collaborating institutions used their own protocols to collect whole blood in K2EDTA tubes. For TCRbeta analysis, collaborators shipped samples as frozen whole blood, isolated PBMCs, or DNA extracted from either of those sample types. TCRbeta CDR3 regions were amplified from genomic DNA using the immunoSEQ Assay, a bias-controlled multiplex PCR. The original methods were these. Within the assay, amplification of reference gene primers was used to estimate how many nucleated cells each sample contained. To quantify the absolute abundance of each unique TCRbeta CDR3 rearrangement, sequence reads were collapsed and filtered. For each sample, productive Simpson clonality was calculated as the square root of Simpson's diversity index over productive rearrangements. TCRdb's version of the immuneACCESS table is confined to in-frame rearrangements and falls short of the full clone set. An unresolved V gene accounts for under half of the shortfall where checked; the remainder is of unknown origin. V and J calls and clone size come straight from that table; D and trimming were deduced from the DNA. Here the sample has a few hundred thousand clones; more than 70% occur a single time. Of the sample, approximately 7.2% is held by the ten largest clones.

Here the chain combines TRBV3-1 (or the pseudogene TRBV3-2) and TRBJ2-5; a stretch of 13 junction bases matches TRBD2. Sequencing was performed on peripheral blood. This sequence was found in a woman aged 25 to 39 who had recovered from COVID-19. This receptor has the CDR3 CASSPGLAGVGSETQYF. The nucleotide sequence is given as TGTGCCAGCAGCCCAGGACTAGCGGGGGTCGGATCAGAGACCCAGTACTTC.